This T cell receptor beta chain was found in a study of T cells after yellow fever vaccination. The study, taken as a whole, reports: Abundant bulk-derived clonotypes could contaminate FACS-sorted repertoires.

TCRdb re-called the 5' RACE reads through MiXCR, storing one row per CDR3 protein. In the table there are under 400,000 distinct CDR3 sequences, 12% of which are singletons. Germline CDR1 DFQATT, CDR2 SNEGSKA (reference sequence). V was cut by 3 bases and J by 3 bases, with 12 bases left in between. This CDR3 is built from 13 residues. As to this clonotype: The antigen is unknown.

This clonotype was sampled from a man aged 18-30 years who received the YFV17D yellow fever vaccine. This chain links TRBV20-1 with TRBJ2-7; D not certain. Specimen: CD4+ T cells sorted from PBMCs, collected 15 days after the yellow fever booster vaccination. The CDR3 reads CSARSYSGYEQYF. The CDR3, as DNA: TGCAGTGCTAGGTCCTATTCGGGCTACGAGCAGTACTTC.